Sequencing of this T cell receptor beta chain was carried out in a study of beta chain features in type 1 diabetes. Heparinised blood was drawn once per donor, averaging around 110 mL. Isolation of CD4+ naive, central memory, regulatory and stem cell-like memory cells was achieved by sorting via CD45RO/CCR7/CD25/CD127/CD95/CD27. Sorted populations all exceeded 95% purity. The CDR3 is 13 amino acids. The germline V gene has CDR1 SGHTA and CDR2 FQGNSA. V lost 3 bases to trimming and J lost 3 bases, with 7 bases between them. This clone appeared a few times. The antigen remains undetermined. The same CDR3 can be traced to other DNA sequences in this sample. Study conclusions and caveats: Shortening that was moderate but significant affected the TCRB CDR3s of Type 1 diabetes patients in all four CD4+ subsets.

Every isolated RNA sample was fully reverse transcribed, so sequencing captured expressed TCRB transcripts. Libraries were prepared by immunoSEQ multiplex PCR; TCRdb keeps only in-frame clonotypes and omits some of them. The repertoire holds about 230,000 clones, with roughly 16% as singletons. What was sequenced was naive CD4+ T cells from blood. The receptor was derived from a young man with type 1 diabetes. The chain uses TRBV7-2 and TRBJ2-3, with no clear D. The CDR3 sequence: CASSFRGTDTQYF. The CDR3 DNA reads TGTGCCAGCAGCTTTCGAGGTACAGATACGCAGTATTTT.